One sample yielded the 16 T cell receptor beta chains listed below, sequenced in a study of cytomegalovirus exposure and HLA in healthy donors. This PCR relied on a set of 60 Vbeta primers and 13 Jbeta primers. Data came from immunoSEQ multiplex PCR; TCRdb stores just in-frame clones and leaves some out. This sample carries nearly 200,000 clones, roughly four fifths of them seen once, and the ten largest clones take roughly 0.098%. Material for sequencing was PBMCs. These receptors were taken from a boy between 2 and 10 years old in good health and CMV-seronegative.

The rearrangement uses TRBV5-1 and TRBJ1-2; D unresolved. CDR1 SGHRS and CDR2 YFSETQ come from the germline V gene. V dropped 1 base and J dropped 1 base, with 17 bases sitting between them. This CDR3 region has 17 residues. CDR3 region: CASSLYLEAGLNYGYTF. The CDR3 nucleotides read TGCGCCAGCAGCTTGTATCTGGAGGCTGGACTTAACTATGGCTACACCTTC.

The V gene is TRBV5-1, the J gene TRBJ2-7; 7 bases agree with TRBD1. This CDR3 has 15 residues. Germline V lookup: CDR1 SGHRS, CDR2 YFSETQ. Unmatched junction bases numbered 10, after V lost 4 bases and J lost 3 bases. CDR3 DNA: TGCGCCAGCAGCCCCACGGGACAGAACTACTACGAGCAGTACTTC. This gives the protein CASSPTGQNYYEQYF.

A single count supports this clone. This chain uses TRBV2 with TRBJ1-3; possible D gene TRBD1, 6 bases. CDR1 is SNHLY and CDR2 is FYNNEI in the germline V gene. V was trimmed by 2 bases and J by 4 bases, leaving 9 bases between them. There are 14 residues in the CDR3. The CDR3: CASSEPGQGNTIYF. In DNA, the CDR3 is TGTGCCAGCAGTGAACCCGGACAGGGAAACACCATATATTTT.

This chain uses TRBV9 with TRBJ1-3; D is possibly TRBD1 (5 bases). Germline V gene lookup returns CDR1 SGDLS and CDR2 YYNGEE. There are 16 residues in the CDR3. Trimming took off 0 bases at V and 5 bases at J, with 15 bases between the two ends. CDR3 residues: CASSVGSGMERNTIYF. The CDR3 DNA reads as TGTGCCAGCAGCGTAGGGTCAGGGATGGAAAGAAACACCATATATTTT.

The V gene is TRBV5-1, the J gene TRBJ2-1; 10 positions match TRBD2. V shed 4 bases, J shed 1 base, and the junction held 11 bases outside the gene matches. Germline V lookup: CDR1 SGHRS, CDR2 YFSETQ. This CDR3 has 18 amino acids. The CDR3 region has the DNA TGCGCCAGCAGCCTACCCTCCCTAGCGGGGGAGTCCTACAATGAGCAGTTCTTC. It codes for CASSLPSLAGESYNEQFF.

This clone was counted a few times. The J gene is TRBJ2-6, the V gene TRBV5-8; TRBD1 is a possible D gene (6 bases). V was shortened by 4 bases and J by 0 bases, with 23 bases between the two germline ends. The CDR3 loop spans 20 amino acids. Germline CDR1 is SGHTS and CDR2 is YDEGEE. The CDR3 protein is CASSPPGQQISFSGANVLTF. CDR3 sequence (DNA): TGTGCCAGCAGCCCCCCGGGACAACAGATATCTTTCTCTGGGGCCAACGTCCTGACTTTC.

This clone was seen only a few times. The chain couples TRBV27 to TRBJ1-1; D is uncertain. The length of the CDR3 is 15 residues. Trimming took 5 bases from V and 1 from J, leaving 14 bases between them. Germline V gives CDR1 MNHEY, CDR2 SMNVEV (reference sequence). The CDR3 DNA reads as TGTGCCAGCAGTACCCCACGAGCGGAGAACACTGAAGCTTTCTTT. Translation gives CASSTPRAENTEAFF.

This clone was detected only once. The chain employs TRBV6-5 and TRBJ1-5, with D possibly matching TRBD1 (5 bases). CDR1 and CDR2 from the germline V gene are MNHEY and SVGAGI. This CDR3 spans 15 amino acids. Trimming shortened V by 0 bases and J by 7 bases, and 13 bases separated the two germline ends. Here the CDR3 reads CASSYSGVGGQPQHF. CDR3 nucleotide sequence: TGTGCCAGCAGTTACTCAGGGGTAGGAGGGCAGCCCCAGCATTTT.

V usage is TRBV5-1 and J usage is TRBJ2-3; maybe TRBD2 (5 bases). Germline CDR1 reads SGHRS; CDR2 reads YFSETQ. Between the trimmed V and J ends, which lost 0 bases and 2 bases, there was a span of 7 bases. The CDR3 is 14 amino acids. CDR3 in amino acids: CASSLGTYTDTQYF. In DNA form, the CDR3 reads TGCGCCAGCAGCTTGGGGACTTACACAGATACGCAGTATTTT.

V is TRBV6-1 and J is TRBJ1-2; D gene unclear. Per germline, CDR1 MNHNS and CDR2 SASEGT. The CDR3 contains 13 residues. With 5 bases removed from V and 5 bases from J, the gap between germline ends came to 12 bases. The CDR3 is CASSTDAGYGYTF. The CDR3 DNA sequence: TGTGCCAGCAGTACCGACGCGGGGTATGGCTACACCTTC.

The rearrangement uses TRBV7-8 and TRBJ1-5, with D maybe TRBD1 (5 bases). Germline values: CDR1 SGHVS, CDR2 FQNEAQ. The length of the CDR3 is 14 residues. Trimming took off 1 base at V and 4 bases at J, with 8 bases between the two ends. The CDR3 region is CASSLGQLNQPQHF. The CDR3 coding sequence is TGTGCCAGCAGCTTAGGACAGTTAAATCAGCCCCAGCATTTT.

The V gene is TRBV7-2, the J gene TRBJ1-2; 8 bases line up with TRBD1. In germline, CDR1 is SGHTA, CDR2 FQGNSA. CDR3 length: 14 residues. The J segment lost 3 bases and the V segment lost 5 bases, leaving 5 bases of the junction unmatched. The CDR3 nucleotides read TGTGCCAGCAGCCCAGACAGGGGATACTATGGCTACACCTTC. The encoded protein is CASSPDRGYYGYTF.

V usage is TRBV7-2 and J usage is TRBJ2-5; D is perhaps TRBD1 (5 bases). The germline V gene encodes CDR1 SGHTA and CDR2 FQGNSA. Trimming left V 5 bases short and J 4 bases short, with 11 bases between. The CDR3 has 13 residues. Written as DNA, the CDR3 is TGTGCCAGCAGCCCCCGGACACTAGAGACCCAGTACTTC. Amino acids: CASSPRTLETQYF. Using reference TRBV7-2 and TRBJ2-5 for the parts outside the CDR3, the full variable domain is GAGVSQSPSNKVTEKGKDVELRCDPISGHTALYWYRQSLGQGLEFLIYFQGNSAPDKSGLPSDRFSAERTGGSVSTLTIQRTQQEDSAVYLCASSPRTLETQYFGPGTRLLVL.

The chain couples TRBV19 to TRBJ2-7; perhaps TRBD2 as D (6 bases). There are 15 residues in the CDR3. Germline-derived CDR1 and CDR2 are LNHDA and SQIVND (reference sequence). V gave up 5 bases and J gave up 0 bases, with 14 bases separating them. DNA for the CDR3: TGTGCCAGTAGTCCACGGACGGGAGTCTCCTACGAGCAGTACTTC. Residues: CASSPRTGVSYEQYF.

V gene TRBV18 combines with J gene TRBJ1-3; 10 positions agree with TRBD1. CDR3 length: 15 residues. J was trimmed by 4 bases and V by 2 bases; bases with no gene match: 2. Germline CDR1 reads KGHSH; CDR2 reads LQKENI. For the CDR3, the DNA is TGTGCCAGCTCACCAGGGACAGGGGTCGGAAACACCATATATTTT. Amino acid sequence: CASSPGTGVGNTIYF.

The chain uses TRBV5-8 and TRBJ2-5; the D gene is possibly TRBD2 (6 bases). The DNA end is more similar to TRBJ2-7, so the J call may be wrong. The CDR3 has 15 amino acids. Looked up from germline, CDR1 is SGHTS and CDR2 is YDEGEE. CDR3 DNA sequence: TGTGCCAGCAGCTTGGCCGGTGGCGGGACCTACGAGCAGTACTTC. Translating gives CASSLAGGGTYEQYF.